The rows below give T cell receptor beta chains drawn from one sample of a study of control samples from healthy donors and cancer patients. The data were produced by immunoSEQ multiplex PCR, yet TCRdb's version contains in-frame clones alone and is incomplete. The data show 150,000 to 200,000 clones, 94% seen once. The sequenced sample was blood. These receptors were collected from a young woman in good health. CDR3s include the opening cysteine and the closing phenylalanine or tryptophan. The D gene is left open where the match is weak. Clone size is given for some rows only: seen once, a few or many times, or a class if the clone is expanded.

cdr3_aa cdr3_nt v_call d_call clone_size j_call
CASSPGLEIGGTEAFF TGTGCCAGCTCACCAGGTTTGGAGATAGGGGGCACTGAAGCTTTCTTT TRBV18 - - TRBJ1-1
CASSDRSAANTEAFF TGTGCCAGCAGTGATCGCTCGGCGGCGAACACTGAAGCTTTCTTT TRBV2 - - TRBJ1-1
CASSYSFWQQETQYF TGTGCCAGCAGTTACTCCTTCTGGCAGCAAGAGACCCAGTACTTC TRBV6-5 - - TRBJ2-5
CASSFGGTEAFF TGTGCCAGCAGTTTTGGTGGTACTGAAGCTTTCTTT TRBV12-3/TRBV12-4 - - TRBJ1-1
CASSVGLRGDNEQFF TGTGCCAGCTCTGTAGGCCTCCGCGGGGACAATGAGCAGTTCTTC TRBV6-5 - - TRBJ2-1
CSASWRGDNEQFF TGCAGTGCTAGTTGGAGGGGGGACAATGAGCAGTTCTTC TRBV20-1 - - TRBJ2-1
CASSYYSSGNTIYF TGTGCCAGCAGTTACTATTCCTCTGGAAACACCATATATTTT TRBV6-5 - - TRBJ1-3
CASSMKDGYSNQPQHF TGTGCCAGTAGTATGAAGGACGGTTATAGCAATCAGCCCCAGCATTTT TRBV19 - few TRBJ1-5
CASRPWTDSTDTQYF TGTGCCAGCAGACCCTGGACAGATTCCACAGATACGCAGTATTTT TRBV28 - - TRBJ2-3
CASKVGAATDTQYF TGTGCCAGCAAGGTGGGGGCTGCCACAGATACGCAGTATTTT TRBV6-5 - - TRBJ2-3
CASSRTGSSYNEQFF TGTGCCAGCTCGAGGACGGGAAGCTCCTACAATGAGCAGTTCTTC TRBV28 - - TRBJ2-1
CSASSGRWKPQHF TGCAGTGCTAGTTCAGGGCGGTGGAAGCCCCAGCATTTT TRBV20-1 - few TRBJ1-5
CASSLASSSYQETQYF TGCGCCAGCAGCTTGGCCAGCAGTTCGTACCAAGAGACCCAGTACTTC TRBV5-1 - - TRBJ2-5
CASSYYDSYGYTF TGTGCCAGCAGTTACTACGACAGCTATGGCTACACCTTC TRBV6-6 - - TRBJ1-2
CASSRVDGDSQYF TGTGCCAGCAGCCGTGTCGATGGGGACAGCCAGTACTTC TRBV5-4 TRBD1 once TRBJ2-5
CASSLSARSQPQHF TGTGCCAGCTCACTCTCCGCCAGGAGTCAGCCCCAGCATTTT TRBV18 - - TRBJ1-5
CASSFDPGEDTQYF TGTGCCAGCAGCTTCGACCCGGGGGAAGATACGCAGTATTTT TRBV5-6 - once TRBJ2-3
CASSVAERNVYNEQFF TGTGCCAGCAGCGTAGCTGAGAGGAATGTATACAATGAGCAGTTCTTC TRBV9 - - TRBJ2-1
CASSFRNTIYF TGTGCCAGCAGCTTCAGAAACACCATATATTTT TRBV11-2 - - TRBJ1-3
CASSFPGYNNEQFF TGTGCCAGCAGTTTCCCCGGTTACAACAATGAGCAGTTCTTC TRBV28 - - TRBJ2-1
CASSPGQGNEKLFF TGTGCTAGCAGCCCCGGACAGGGGAATGAAAAACTGTTTTTT TRBV7-7 TRBD1 - TRBJ1-4
CASSGLAATQYF TGTGCCAGCAGTGGACTAGCGGCGACCCAGTACTTC TRBV6-6 TRBD2 - TRBJ2-5
CASRLRPGQGARETQYF TGTGCCAGCAGATTACGACCGGGACAGGGGGCGCGGGAGACCCAGTACTTC TRBV7-8 TRBD1 - TRBJ2-5
CASSLEQGPEAFF TGTGCCAGCAGCTTAGAACAGGGACCTGAAGCTTTCTTT TRBV7-9 - - TRBJ1-1
CASSLNLATGNSPLHF TGCGCCAGCAGCTTGAACCTCGCTACGGGGAATTCACCCCTCCACTTT TRBV5-1 - - TRBJ1-6
CASSPWDRGGQPQHF TGTGCCAGCAGCCCATGGGACAGGGGGGGACAGCCCCAGCATTTT TRBV9 TRBD1 - TRBJ1-5
CASSLRETQYF TGTGCCAGCAGCTTAAGGGAGACCCAGTACTTC TRBV13 - - TRBJ2-5
CASKGTANQPQHF TGTGCCAGCAAAGGGACAGCGAATCAGCCCCAGCATTTT TRBV6-5 TRBD1 few TRBJ1-5
CASSLVGGSSYEQYF TGTGCCAGCAGCTTAGTAGGGGGTAGCTCCTACGAGCAGTACTTC TRBV11-2 - once TRBJ2-7
CASQEDRITKRSNQPQHF TGTGCCAGCCAGGAGGACAGGATTACAAAGCGTAGCAATCAGCCCCAGCATTTT TRBV28 TRBD1 - TRBJ1-5
CASSYSDRISGNTIYF TGTGCCAGCAGTTACTCGGACAGGATCTCTGGAAACACCATATATTTT TRBV6-2/TRBV6-3 TRBD1 - TRBJ1-3
CASSLMGLPQGKQFF TGCGCCAGCAGCTTAATGGGACTTCCCCAGGGGAAGCAATTCTTC TRBV5-1 - - TRBJ2-1
CASSLIGGEQYF TGCGCCAGCAGCCTTATCGGGGGAGAGCAGTACTTC TRBV4-1 - - TRBJ2-7
CASSREDGGGIGEKLFF TGTGCCAGCAGCCGGGAAGACGGGGGAGGGATCGGCGAAAAACTGTTTTTT TRBV3-1/TRBV3-2 - - TRBJ1-4
CASSQDLRSFNSYEQYF TGTGCCAGCAGCCAAGATCTCCGCAGCTTCAACTCCTACGAGCAGTACTTC TRBV3-1/TRBV3-2 - - TRBJ2-7
CASSYGTEAFF TGTGCCAGCAGTTACGGGACTGAAGCTTTCTTT TRBV28 - - TRBJ1-1
CATSRDRGTQETQYF TGTGCCACCAGCAGAGATCGGGGGACCCAAGAGACCCAGTACTTC TRBV15 - - TRBJ2-5
CASSPATLRVAGNTIYF TGTGCCAGTAGTCCGGCAACCCTCAGGGTAGCGGGAAACACCATATATTTT TRBV19 - - TRBJ1-3
CATEFQGVEEKLFF TGTGCCACCGAATTCCAGGGGGTGGAAGAAAAACTGTTTTTT TRBV7-9 TRBD1 - TRBJ1-4
CAASRGVTEAFF TGTGCCGCCTCGCGAGGGGTTACTGAAGCTTTCTTT TRBV10-3 - - TRBJ1-1